Presented here are 17 T cell receptor beta chains from one specimen sequenced in a study of blood T cell repertoires in COVID-19 (dated by TCRdb to the early 2020s). Library method: the immunoSEQ multiplex PCR assay. TCRdb limited this immuneACCESS table to in-frame rearrangements with V and J called. A share of clones is missing; checked studies link under half to unresolved V genes, and the rest is unexplained. For this sample the table gives about 210,000 clones, of which 75% to 85% were detected only once. The top ten hold 5.2% of the sample. The sequencing input was peripheral blood. The source of these receptors is a woman in her 70s with COVID-19, enrolled during active disease.

V usage is TRBV6-2 or TRBV6-3 and J usage is TRBJ2-2; 13 positions match TRBD2. There are 17 residues in the CDR3. Looked up from germline, CDR1 is MNHEY and CDR2 is SVGEGT. J was trimmed by 7 bases and V by 6 bases; bases with no gene match: 11. CDR3 coding DNA: TGTGCCAGCAGCAAGACTAGCGGGAGGTTGGGACACGGGGAGCTGTTTTTT. The encoded protein is CASSKTSGRLGHGELFF.

The V gene is TRBV10-3, the J gene TRBJ1-6; 10 bases are a match to TRBD1. Per germline, CDR1 ENHRY and CDR2 SYGVKD. This CDR3 is built from 16 residues. Unmatched junction bases numbered 2, after V lost 0 bases and J lost 6 bases. For the CDR3, the DNA is TGTGCCATCAGTGAGTCGGGGACAGGGGTTAATTCACCCCTCCACTTT. Its translation: CAISESGTGVNSPLHF.

This sequence joins TRBV9 and TRBJ1-1; 7 bases map to TRBD1. Germline V gene data show CDR1 as SGDLS and CDR2 as YYNGEE. After removal of 0 bases from V and 5 bases from J, the junction contained 4 bases not matched to a gene. The CDR3 is 14 amino acids. The chain's CDR3 is CASSVEGGRTEAFF. CDR3 in DNA: TGTGCCAGCAGCGTAGAAGGGGGCAGGACTGAAGCTTTCTTT.

The table lists this clone with many counts. The rearrangement uses TRBV5-1 and TRBJ2-7; D is perhaps TRBD1 (5 bases). Trimming removed 1 base at V and 7 bases at J, with 9 bases between. CDR1 SGHRS and CDR2 YFSETQ come from the germline V gene. The length of the CDR3 is 12 residues. For the CDR3, the DNA is TGCGCCAGCAGCTTGAGGGGCCCGGAGCAGTACTTC. Translated: CASSLRGPEQYF.

The J gene is TRBJ2-7, the V gene TRBV3-1 (or the pseudogene TRBV3-2); D uncertain. Germline V CDR1 and CDR2: LGHDT, YNNKEL (reference sequence). V lost 4 bases, J lost 2 bases, and 9 bases lay in between. The CDR3 has 13 amino acids. DNA of the CDR3: TGTGCCAGCAGCCTCCGAGGTACCTACGAGCAGTACTTC. As protein: CASSLRGTYEQYF.

The J gene is TRBJ2-5, the V gene TRBV18; D possibly corresponds to TRBD2 (6 bases). Germline V gene sequence: CDR1 KGHSH, CDR2 LQKENI. V gave up 6 bases and J gave up 5 bases, with 13 bases separating them. This CDR3 is built from 13 residues. DNA of the CDR3: TGTGCCAGCTCCTTGGCGGGGCGCGAGACCCAGTACTTC. It codes for CASSLAGRETQYF.

CDR3 nucleotide sequence: TGCGCCAGCAGCCACACCTGGCAGGGGAGTCAGCCCCAGCATTTT. Amino acid sequence: CASSHTWQGSQPQHF. The V and J genes are TRBV4-3 and TRBJ1-5; a possible D gene is TRBD1 (6 bases). V was pared by 3 bases and J by 6 bases, with 15 bases between. This CDR3 has 15 residues. The germline V gene has CDR1 LGHNA and CDR2 YSLEER.

The genes are TRBV6-5 and TRBJ2-7; 12 bases fit TRBD2. The CDR3 contains 14 residues. J lost 5 bases, V lost 6 bases, and 5 bases had no gene match. Per the germline V gene, CDR1 is MNHEY and CDR2 is SVGAGI. This CDR3 is CASSRLAGENEQYF. The CDR3 nucleotides are TGTGCCAGCAGCCGACTAGCGGGAGAGAACGAGCAGTACTTC.

V and J are TRBV19 and TRBJ2-7; 7 bases line up with TRBD2. The germline gives CDR1 LNHDA, CDR2 SQIVND (reference sequence). The CDR3 covers 14 residues. The V gene end was trimmed by 3 bases and the J gene end by 6 bases; junction bases not matched to a gene: 8. The CDR3 bases are TGTGCCAGTAGTATTGGTGGGAGGGCCTCCGAGCAGTACTTC. It translates to CASSIGGRASEQYF.

This clone is a singleton in its sample. The gene calls are TRBV5-1 and TRBJ1-2; D perhaps matches TRBD1 (6 bases). Between the trimmed V and J ends, which lost 3 bases and 4 bases, there was a span of 22 bases. CDR3 length: 17 residues. CDR1 is SGHRS, CDR2 YFSETQ, per germline. This chain's CDR3 is CASSSGQRILSLYGYTF. In nucleotides, the CDR3 is TGCGCCAGCAGCTCCGGACAGCGAATTCTATCTCTCTATGGCTACACCTTC.

This clone was seen at least ten times. The chain links TRBV24-1 to TRBJ1-5; 10 nucleotides agree with TRBD1. From germline, CDR1 is KGHDR and CDR2 SFDVKD. The CDR3 runs 16 residues. The trim removed 3 bases at V and 2 bases at J, leaving 3 bases unmatched. The CDR3 DNA reads TGTGCCACCAGTGATGGGACAGGGGTGGGCAATCAGCCCCAGCATTTT. Protein sequence: CATSDGTGVGNQPQHF.

The gene calls are TRBV4-3 and TRBJ1-1; D possibly corresponds to TRBD1 (5 bases). Trimming took off 0 bases at V and 4 bases at J, with 9 bases between the two ends. The CDR3 sequence is 14 residues long. The V gene's germline CDR1 is LGHNA and CDR2 YSLEER. CDR3 protein: CASSQEPGGTEAFF. The CDR3 bases are TGCGCCAGCAGCCAAGAACCCGGGGGCACTGAAGCTTTCTTT.

This clone has a handful of counts. The chain combines TRBV2 with TRBJ1-1; TRBD1 agrees at 7 bases. Trimming at V came to 4 bases and at J to 6 bases, leaving 8 bases not matched to a gene. Germline CDR1 reads SNHLY; CDR2 reads FYNNEI. This CDR3 comprises 14 residues. The CDR3 bases are TGTGCCAGCAGTGGGCCAAACAGGGGAGCTGAAGCTTTCTTT. Protein sequence: CASSGPNRGAEAFF. Drawing the rest from reference TRBV2 and TRBJ1-1, the complete variable domain is EPEVTQTPSHQVTQMGQEVILRCVPISNHLYFYWYRQILGQKVEFLVSFYNNEISEKSEIFDDQFSVERPDGSNFTLKIRSTKLEDSAMYFCASSGPNRGAEAFFGQGTRLTVV.

Regarding this clone: This same CDR3 is encoded by further DNA sequences in the sample. The CDR3 sequence is CASSLRQGNEKLFF. The CDR3 DNA is TGTGCCAGCAGCTTACGACAGGGTAATGAAAAACTGTTTTTT. The chain recombines TRBV7-9 with TRBJ1-4, with 7 bases fitting TRBD1. Germline-derived CDR1 and CDR2 are SEHNR and FQNEAQ (reference sequence). J lost 4 bases, V lost 2 bases, and 1 base had no gene match. The length of the CDR3 is 14 residues.

This clone was seen just once. This sequence joins TRBV7-9 and TRBJ2-1; 7 nucleotides match TRBD2. Germline trimming cut 8 bases from V and 8 bases from J; bases unmatched to any gene: 9. The CDR3 runs 13 residues. The V gene's germline CDR1 is SEHNR and CDR2 FQNEAQ (reference sequence). In nucleotides, the CDR3 is TGTGCCAGCGCCCGGCGGGAGTACCATGAGCAGTTCTTC. As protein: CASARREYHEQFF. The entire variable domain, with the rest obtained from reference TRBV7-9 and TRBJ2-1, is as follows: DTGVSQNPRHKITKRGQNVTFRCDPISEHNRLYWYRQTLGQGPEFLTYFQNEAQLEKSRLLSDRFSAERPKGSFSTLEIQRTEQGDSAMYLCASARREYHEQFFGPGTRLTVL.

The rearrangement links TRBV2 to TRBJ1-5; D is perhaps TRBD1 (5 bases). Germline V gene data show CDR1 as SNHLY and CDR2 as FYNNEI. The V end lost 0 bases, the J end lost 5 bases, and 8 bases lay between the germline ends. This CDR3 is built from 14 residues. CDR3 protein: CASSEARGDQPQHF. CDR3 DNA sequence: TGTGCCAGCAGTGAAGCGCGGGGGGATCAGCCCCAGCATTTT.

This clone is a singleton in its sample. The chain recombines TRBV29-1 with TRBJ2-5; tentatively, D is TRBD2 (6 bases). The CDR3 runs to 12 residues. Trimming removed 4 bases from V and 3 bases from J, with 9 bases in between. Per the germline V gene, CDR1 is SQVTM and CDR2 is ANQGSEA. The CDR3 sequence is CSVAGGEETQYF. The CDR3 nucleotides read TGCAGCGTTGCCGGAGGGGAAGAGACCCAGTACTTC.